The entry below describes one T cell receptor (beta chain). What it binds is not known. Samples came from healthy bone marrow donors. The sample is drawn from a study of cytomegalovirus exposure and HLA in healthy donors. With 60 Vbeta and 13 Jbeta primers, the PCR was carried out. The data were produced by immunoSEQ multiplex PCR, yet TCRdb's version contains in-frame clones alone and is incomplete. The sample has approximately 97,000 clones; roughly three fifths are singletons. Whole-study results and caveats: Sequencing likely generated an artifact that appeared as a cluster of highly shared sequence variants.

The CDR3 extends over 15 amino acids. J was trimmed by 6 bases and V by 5 bases; bases with no gene match: 8. Germline V gene data show CDR1 as LGHNT and CDR2 as FRNRAP. The rearrangement links TRBV12-5 to TRBJ2-1; 9 bases map to TRBD1. This clonotype originated in a human donor in good health. What was sequenced was PBMCs. In DNA, the CDR3 is TGTGCTAGTGGTCTGGGACAGGGTAGAGGCAATGAGCAGTTCTTC. Encoded protein: CASGLGQGRGNEQFF.